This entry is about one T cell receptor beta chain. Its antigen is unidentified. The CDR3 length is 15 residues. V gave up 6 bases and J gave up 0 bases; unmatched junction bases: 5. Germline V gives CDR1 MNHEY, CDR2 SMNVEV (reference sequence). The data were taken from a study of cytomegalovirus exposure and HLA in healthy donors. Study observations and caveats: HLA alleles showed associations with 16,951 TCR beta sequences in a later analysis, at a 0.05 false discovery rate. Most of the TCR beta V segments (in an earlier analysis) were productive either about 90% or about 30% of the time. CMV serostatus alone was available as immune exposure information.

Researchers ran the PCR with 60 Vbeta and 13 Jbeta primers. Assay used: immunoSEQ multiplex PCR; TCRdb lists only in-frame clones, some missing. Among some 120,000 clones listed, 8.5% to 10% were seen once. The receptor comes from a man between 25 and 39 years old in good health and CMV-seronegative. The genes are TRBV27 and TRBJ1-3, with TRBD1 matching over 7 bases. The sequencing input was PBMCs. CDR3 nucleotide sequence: TGTGCCAGCAGATACGCAGGGGGCTCTGGAAACACCATATATTTT. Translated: CASRYAGGSGNTIYF.